A single T cell receptor beta chain is shown here with its context. This entry is derived from a study of blood T cell repertoires in COVID-19. Data came from immunoSEQ multiplex PCR; TCRdb stores just in-frame clones and leaves some out. This table has 9,500 to 15,000 clones, about 88% appearing once. CDR3 size: 18 residues. The V end lost 0 bases, the J end lost 3 bases, and 19 bases lay between the germline ends. Looked up from germline, CDR1 is SGHDT and CDR2 is YYEEEE. The receptor comes from a man between 65 and 85 years old with active COVID-19. Sequenced material: peripheral blood. The chain has TRBV5-6 and TRBJ2-4, with a possible D match to TRBD2 (5 bases). The CDR3 spells CASSLDYSPRTVKNIQYF. The CDR3 DNA follows: TGTGCCAGCAGCTTGGATTACTCCCCACGGACTGTCAAAAACATTCAGTACTTC.